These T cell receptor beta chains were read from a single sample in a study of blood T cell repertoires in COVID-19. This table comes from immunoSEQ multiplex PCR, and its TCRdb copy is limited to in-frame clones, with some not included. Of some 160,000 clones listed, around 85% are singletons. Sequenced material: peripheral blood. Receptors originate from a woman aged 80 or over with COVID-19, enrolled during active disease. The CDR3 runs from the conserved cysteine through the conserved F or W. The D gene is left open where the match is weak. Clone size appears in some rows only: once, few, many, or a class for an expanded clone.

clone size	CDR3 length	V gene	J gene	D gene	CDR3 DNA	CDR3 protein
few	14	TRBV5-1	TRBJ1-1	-	TGCGCCAGCAGCTTGGTCGGGGTGAACACTGAAGCTTTCTTT	CASSLVGVNTEAFF
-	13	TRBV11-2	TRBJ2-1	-	TGTGCCAGCAGCCTAGGACAGTTGGACAGACAGTTCTTC	CASSLGQLDRQFF
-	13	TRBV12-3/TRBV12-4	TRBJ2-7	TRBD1	TGTGCCAGCGGGACAGGGCTCTCCTACGAGCAGTACTTC	CASGTGLSYEQYF
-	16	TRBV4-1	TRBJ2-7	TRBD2	TGCGCCAGCAGCCAAAGAGCGGGAGAGACTGGGGGAGAGCAGTACTTC	CASSQRAGETGGEQYF
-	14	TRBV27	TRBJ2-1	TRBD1	TGTGCCAGCAGTCCAACCAGGGGGAACAATGAGCAGTTCTTC	CASSPTRGNNEQFF
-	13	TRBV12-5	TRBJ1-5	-	TGTGCTAGTGGTTTGTGGCTGGCTCAGCCCCAGCATTTT	CASGLWLAQPQHF
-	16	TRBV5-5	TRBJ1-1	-	TGTGCCAGCAGCTTGGGGGCAGGGACAATGAACACTGAAGCTTTCTTT	CASSLGAGTMNTEAFF
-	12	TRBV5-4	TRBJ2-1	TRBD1	TGTGCCAGCAGCTGGGGACAGGGCGAGCAGTTCTTC	CASSWGQGEQFF
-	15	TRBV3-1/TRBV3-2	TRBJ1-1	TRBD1	TGTGCCAGCAGCCAGCAGGGGGGACGGAACACTGAAGCTTTCTTT	CASSQQGGRNTEAFF
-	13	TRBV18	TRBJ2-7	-	TGTGCCAGCTCACCCGGCGGGGACTACGAGCAGTACTTC	CASSPGGDYEQYF
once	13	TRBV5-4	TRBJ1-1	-	TGTGCCAGCAGCTTGGCCGGGAACACTGAAGCTTTCTTT	CASSLAGNTEAFF
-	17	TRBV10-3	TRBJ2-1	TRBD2	TGTGCCATCAGTGGCGGGGTCTCGGGGGGGCTTTATAATGAGCAGTTCTTC	CAISGGVSGGLYNEQFF
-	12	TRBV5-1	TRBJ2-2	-	TGCGCCAGCAGCTTACAGCCCGGGGAGCTGTTTTTT	CASSLQPGELFF
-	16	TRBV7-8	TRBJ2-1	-	TGTGCCAGCAGCAAAAGGGCCGGGGGGCTCAACAATGAGCAGTTCTTC	CASSKRAGGLNNEQFF
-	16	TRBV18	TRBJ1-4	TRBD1	TGTGCCAGCTCACCGGGACAGGGTGCAACTAATGAAAAACTGTTTTTT	CASSPGQGATNEKLFF
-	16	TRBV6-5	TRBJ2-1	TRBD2	TGTGCCAGCAGTTACTCCAACTGGCGGGGGGGAAATGAGCAGTTCTTC	CASSYSNWRGGNEQFF
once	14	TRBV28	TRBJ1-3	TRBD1	TGTGCCAGCAGTTCAAGGACAGGAGGAAACACCATATATTTT	CASSSRTGGNTIYF
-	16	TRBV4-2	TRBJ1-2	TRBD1	TGTGCCAGCAGCCAGTCTGGGACAGCTTATAACTATGGCTACACCTTC	CASSQSGTAYNYGYTF
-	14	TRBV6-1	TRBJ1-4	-	TGTGCCAGCAGTGACGGGGGGGCGGGTGAAAAACTGTTTTTT	CASSDGGAGEKLFF
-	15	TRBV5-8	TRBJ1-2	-	TGTGCCAGCAGCTTGGCCCTCCCAACGGGCTATGGCTACACCTTC	CASSLALPTGYGYTF
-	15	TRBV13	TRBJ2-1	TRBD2	TGTGCCAGCAGTGCTAGCGGGACCTTCTACAATGAGCAGTTCTTC	CASSASGTFYNEQFF
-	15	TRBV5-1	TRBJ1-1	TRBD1	TGCGCCAGCAGCTCCCGGACAGGGAGGAACACTGAAGCTTTCTTT	CASSSRTGRNTEAFF